What follows is one T cell receptor (beta chain) and its context. The PCR contained 60 Vbeta and 13 Jbeta primers. Using immunoSEQ multiplex PCR, the repertoire was profiled, and TCRdb retains in-frame clones only, with some absent. This table holds some 98,000 clones, about four fifths found once. The CDR3 sequence is 15 residues long. From germline, CDR1 is SNHLY and CDR2 FYNNEI. V gave up 11 bases and J gave up 7 bases, with 24 bases separating them. The sample comes from a study of cytomegalovirus exposure and HLA in healthy donors. The origin of this receptor is a female donor in good health and CMV-seropositive. The V call is TRBV2, the J call TRBJ1-5, with D unresolved. The sequenced sample was PBMCs. CDR3 region: CASQRLAQLDQPQHF. Written as DNA, the CDR3 is TGTGCCTCGCAGCGGCTAGCACAGTTGGACCAGCCCCAGCATTTT.